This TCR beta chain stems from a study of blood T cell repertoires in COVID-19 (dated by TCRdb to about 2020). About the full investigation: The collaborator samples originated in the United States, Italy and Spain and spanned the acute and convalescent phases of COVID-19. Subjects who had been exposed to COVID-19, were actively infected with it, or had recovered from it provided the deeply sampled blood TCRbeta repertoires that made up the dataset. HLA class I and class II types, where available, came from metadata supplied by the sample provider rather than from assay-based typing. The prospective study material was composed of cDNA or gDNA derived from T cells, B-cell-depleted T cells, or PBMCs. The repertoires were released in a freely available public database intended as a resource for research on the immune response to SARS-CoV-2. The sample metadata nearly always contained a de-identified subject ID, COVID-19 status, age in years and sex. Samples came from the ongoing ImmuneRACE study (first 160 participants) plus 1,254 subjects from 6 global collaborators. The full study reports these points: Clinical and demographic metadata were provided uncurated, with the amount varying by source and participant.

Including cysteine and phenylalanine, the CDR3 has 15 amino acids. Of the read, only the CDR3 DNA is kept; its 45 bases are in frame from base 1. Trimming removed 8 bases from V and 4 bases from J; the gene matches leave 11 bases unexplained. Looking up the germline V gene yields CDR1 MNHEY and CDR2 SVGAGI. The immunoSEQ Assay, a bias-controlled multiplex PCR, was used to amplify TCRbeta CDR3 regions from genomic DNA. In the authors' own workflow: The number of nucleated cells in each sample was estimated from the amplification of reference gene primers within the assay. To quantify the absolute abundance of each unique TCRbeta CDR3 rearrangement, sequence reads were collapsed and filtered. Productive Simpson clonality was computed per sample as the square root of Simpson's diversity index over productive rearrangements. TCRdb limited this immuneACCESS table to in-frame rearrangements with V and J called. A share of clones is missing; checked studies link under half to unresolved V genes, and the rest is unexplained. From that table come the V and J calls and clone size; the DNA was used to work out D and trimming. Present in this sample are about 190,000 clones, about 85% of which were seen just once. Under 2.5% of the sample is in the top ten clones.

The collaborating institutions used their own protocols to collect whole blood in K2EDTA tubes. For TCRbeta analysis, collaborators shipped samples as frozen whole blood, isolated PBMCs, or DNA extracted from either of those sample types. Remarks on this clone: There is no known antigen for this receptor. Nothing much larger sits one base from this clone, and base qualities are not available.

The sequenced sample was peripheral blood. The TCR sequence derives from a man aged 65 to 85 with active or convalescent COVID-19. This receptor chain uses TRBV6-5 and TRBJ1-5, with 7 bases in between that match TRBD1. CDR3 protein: CASSSGTDNNQPQHF. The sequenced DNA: TGTGCCAGCTCTTCCGGGACAGACAATAATCAGCCCCAGCATTTT.